Sequencing of this T cell receptor (beta chain) was carried out in a study of T cell responses to AZD1222 COVID-19 vaccine. About the study: Second-dose recipients at about 4 or about 12 weeks were treated as one pooled group.

TCRdb's copy holds only in-frame clones and misses some; the assay was immunoSEQ multiplex PCR. Of approximately 130,000 clones in the sample, about 90% were seen once. A word on this clone: Its antigen remains unknown.

Study-wide results and caveats: Baseline serostatus was positive in only a handful of AZD1222 recipients.

This TCR was sampled from an adult in good health. The sample in question was peripheral blood, obtained on day 0 of AZD1222 vaccination.

The CDR3 DNA follows: TGTGCCAGCCGGAGACAGGCAAACTCCTACAATGAGCAGTTCTTC. Translated: CASRRQANSYNEQFF. The chain couples TRBV2 to TRBJ2-1; perhaps TRBD1 as D (6 bases). CDR1 is SNHLY and CDR2 is FYNNEI in the germline V gene. Trimming left V 8 bases short and J 0 bases short, with 14 bases between. This CDR3 has 15 amino acids.